This TCR beta chain was recorded in a study of cytomegalovirus exposure and HLA in healthy donors. Study-wide context: Early released data had tens of millions of unique TCRs, all coming from HLA-typed donors.

Study-wide results and caveats: A later analysis linked a missense variant in DCLRE1C to the trimming of TCR beta V and J genes.

The PCR used 60 Vbeta and 13 Jbeta primers. Libraries were prepared by immunoSEQ multiplex PCR; TCRdb keeps only in-frame clonotypes and omits some of them. The sample lists approximately 180,000 clones; over 70% were seen once. This clone was recorded a few times. The antigen is undetermined. The clonotype originates from a woman in her 30s in good health and CMV-seropositive. Input material: PBMCs.

The CDR3 loop reads CASSQGLANNYEQYF. For the CDR3, the DNA is TGTGCCAGCAGCCAAGGACTAGCGAATAACTACGAGCAGTACTTC. The chain has TRBV14 and TRBJ2-7, with TRBD2 identical over 8 bases. This CDR3 contains 15 residues. Germline trimming cut 1 base from V and 3 bases from J; bases unmatched to any gene: 5. CDR1 and CDR2 (germline): SGHDN, FVKESK.